This T cell receptor (beta chain) was recovered during a study of vaccination and CD4 T cells after COVID-19 (dated by TCRdb to between 2021 and 2023). For context, the study as a whole: Convalescent patients had a positive SARS-CoV-2 result on nasal swab PCR, and of these patients, nine had mild disease and one had severe disease. In the convalescent cohort there were six males and four females, among whom were two Hispanic individuals, seven Caucasians, two Asians and one multiracial person. Participants received two doses of either the Pfizer-BioNTech BNT162b2 vaccine (n=8) or the Moderna mRNA-1273 vaccine (n=2). Post-COVID blood samples from convalescent patients were collected a median of around 100 days after diagnosis, with a range of 35 to 161 days. The time from the second vaccine dose to post-vaccine blood sampling had a median of roughly 77 days and ranged from roughly 13 to 241 days. A few convalescent patients gave samples both early after vaccination (day 14) and late after vaccination (days 161 to 241). Overlapping spike peptide pools from SARS-CoV-2 and from the common cold coronaviruses HCoV-NL63, HCoV-OC43 and HCoV-229E were used as culture stimuli. In control cultures, a CEFX viral epitope pool was used as positive control, an HIV-1 Nef peptide pool was used as negative control, or no peptide was added. In fewer than 12 COVID-19 convalescent patients and 4 infection-naive healthy vaccine recipients, researchers compared the spike-specific CD4+ TCR repertoire from before mRNA vaccination with the repertoire from after.

The sample's time point, from its label and the paper: late sampling 161 to 241 days after vaccination in three convalescent patients. Per the publication, the treatment or condition label means: approximately 10-day PBMC culture with coronavirus spike peptide pools or control peptides (ViraFEST assay). To expand antigen-specific T cells with peptide pools and then pick out the expanded clonotypes through TCR sequencing, the study relied on the ViraFEST assay. Positive SARS-CoV-2 PCR tests in the convalescent patients dated from March to December 2020, before Alpha, Beta and Delta variants emerged in the United States. Each well held fewer than 2.5 million PBMCs cultured with approximately 10 ug/ml peptide pools in IMDM containing approximately 5% human AB serum and 7.5 to 10 IU/ml IL-2. Half of the culture medium was replaced with fresh IL-2-containing medium on days 3 and 7. Once the cells had been in culture for about 10 days, the EasySep CD4+ T cell isolation kit was used to isolate CD4+ T cells by negative selection. Ficoll-Paque Plus gradient centrifugation was used to isolate PBMCs from whole blood, and the isolated PBMCs were then either used fresh or cryopreserved at -140C. Culture conditions were generally each tested in triplicate wells.

About this clonotype: Which antigen it targets is not known. No base-level quality is on record; no much larger clone is a single base apart.

Sequences SNHLY (CDR1) and FYNNEI (CDR2) are obtained from the germline V gene. Inclusive of the bounding cysteine and phenylalanine, the CDR3 is 15 residues long. Kept here is only the CDR3 DNA, which spans 45 bases and is read in frame from base 1. The junction carries 18 bases between V and J, which are trimmed by 5 bases and 5 bases respectively. Beyond this particular receptor, the publication reports: Among the post-vaccine SARS-CoV-2-reactive clones in convalescent patients, a median around 85% showed up only after vaccination, which suggests vaccine-specific priming. An increase in the median number of SARS-CoV-2-reactive clonotypes from 21 after infection to roughly 36 after vaccination was observed, but the change was not found to be significant. Relatively few convalescent patients were included in the study, and early timepoints after natural infection were not analyzed. Of the vaccine-specific clones found in convalescent patients, nearly all (304 of 307) were mono-reactive for SARS-CoV-2 spike instead of being cross-reactive with common cold coronaviruses.

Libraries were built with PCR. TCR sequencing of DNA from cultured CD4+ T cells used the Oncomine TCR Beta short-read assay at the Johns Hopkins FTIC core. The QIAamp micro DNA kit was used to extract genomic DNA from the cultured CD4+ T cells. Oncomine TCR Beta libraries made from cultured CD4+ T cells were pooled using unique dual indexes and sequenced on an Illumina iSeq 100. On the authors' methods: Non-productive sequences were removed, and CDR3s not starting with C, not ending with F or W, or shorter than 7 amino acids were discarded. The MANAFEST web application was used to identify antigen-specific clonotypes by comparing peptide-stimulated wells against reference wells and other culture wells. Positive clones required FDR below 0.05, an odds ratio above 5, and productive frequency above 0.1% in at least two of three replicate wells. Cross-reactive clonotypes were defined as significantly expanded in both SARS-CoV-2 spike wells and at least one common cold coronavirus spike condition. Using R version 3.6.1, CDR3 homology was evaluated through Levenshtein distances (stringdist) along with unrooted phylogenetic trees (ape). TCRdb trimmed public reads at Q25 via fastp, called clones via MiXCR and kept in-frame beta chains. Duplicate CDR3 protein sequences are folded into a single record with the most common DNA and genes. The V and J calls were not made by the authors but by TCRdb's processing. For this sample there are tens of thousands of distinct CDR3 sequences; around 28% appear just once. The top ten clones comprise 7.1% of the sample.

The sequence was collected from a human donor who had recovered from COVID-19. Material: CD4+ T cells from blood, cultured in vitro, obtained about 7 months after SARS-CoV-2 vaccination. The chain couples TRBV2 to TRBJ2-5; the D match is possibly TRBD1 or TRBD2, with 5 bases aligned in each. The CDR3 region has the sequence CASSRGEGTAETQYF. DNA sequence: TGTGCCAGCAGTCGAGGGGAAGGGACGGCGGAGACCCAGTACTTC.